This TCR beta chain was obtained from a study of T-cell reconstitution after alpha-beta-depleted transplantation in children. Unique molecular identifiers were used in preparing the TCRbeta library. TCRdb re-called the PCR reads through MiXCR, storing one row per CDR3 protein. The sample has almost 500,000 distinct CDR3 sequences; roughly an eighth are singletons. The V gene's germline CDR1 is LNHNV and CDR2 YYDKDF (reference sequence). The V segment lost 5 bases and the J segment 2 bases; nucleotides outside the gene matches: 2. This CDR3 contains 13 residues. This specimen consisted of PBMCs from the stem cell graft donor, obtained from the stem cell graft. The J gene is TRBJ1-2, the V gene TRBV15, with 7 bases fitting TRBD1. The sequence came from a human donor who donated a stem cell graft to a child with combined immunodeficiency. The CDR3 DNA reads as TGTGCCACCAGCGGGGGACAGAACTATGGCTACACCTTC. It translates to CATSGGQNYGYTF.